The clone carrying this TCR beta chain was seen more than once but under ten times. This sample was taken from a study of blood T cell repertoires in COVID-19. Study-level background: T cells, B-cell-depleted T cells, or PBMCs supplied cDNA or gDNA.

Germline loops: CDR1 SGHKS, CDR2 YYEKEE (reference sequence). The junction had 14 bases not matched to a gene; V was cut back by 9 bases and J by 0 bases. The CDR3 consists of 17 residues. TCRdb keeps only in-frame clones here, not all; method: immunoSEQ multiplex PCR. Among 140,000 to 150,000 clones listed, 80% were seen once. This TCR was sampled from a man aged 65-85 years who had recovered from COVID-19. The sample taken for sequencing was peripheral blood. The rearrangement joins TRBV5-5 to TRBJ2-3; 9 bases fit TRBD2. CDR3 nucleotides: TGTGCCACTAGCGGGATGGCCCCCGGCGGGAGCACAGATACGCAGTATTTT. Translated, it gives CATSGMAPGGSTDTQYF.